One T cell receptor beta chain is described in this entry. Its cognate antigen is unknown. The TCR beta CDR3 regions underwent amplification using RNA transcripts as the source. Researchers ran a first-round RT-PCR on the TCR CDR3 using the HTBI primer set. TCRdb redid the calling of the multiplex PCR reads with MiXCR, one entry per CDR3 protein. The data contain about 570,000 distinct CDR3 sequences, roughly 46% of them singletons. Trimming cost V 4 bases and J 0 bases, with 19 bases left between them. This CDR3 is built from 17 residues. CDR1 MNHNS and CDR2 SASEGT come from the germline V gene. The data derive from a study of T cells in Graves' hyperthyroidism and ophthalmopathy. General study points: Most clonotypes that expanded in the thyroid above 0.001 also showed up in blood. Separating ophthalmopathy from stable hyperthyroidism was achieved by a 13 V-J model. Ophthalmopathy got predicted by the model a median around six months before its onset.

The TCR sequence derives from an adult woman with Graves' disease, either hyperthyroidism or ophthalmopathy (not recorded which). The sequencing sample was made of peripheral blood or thyroid tissue (not recorded which). V usage is TRBV6-1 and J usage is TRBJ2-7, with D perhaps matching TRBD1 (5 bases). In DNA, the CDR3 is TGTGCCAGCAGTGTTAAGTTGGACACGTATTTCTCCTACGAGCAGTACTTC. Its translation is CASSVKLDTYFSYEQYF.